This is a list of T cell receptor beta chains from one sample in a study of cytomegalovirus exposure and HLA in healthy donors. TCRdb's copy holds only in-frame clones and misses some; the assay was immunoSEQ multiplex PCR. The sample has approximately 150,000 clones, 79% seen once; the top ten hold roughly 1.9%. The sequencing input was PBMCs. These receptor sequences come from a man aged 40-49 years in good health and CMV-seronegative. The CDR3 runs from the conserved cysteine through the conserved F or W. D genes are given only for firm matches. Not all rows give a size; the values are once, few, many and, for expanded clones, a class.

j_call	cdr3_length	d_call	v_call	clone_size	cdr3_nt	cdr3_aa
TRBJ1-1	15	.	TRBV5-4	few	TGTGCCAGCAGCTTGGGTATAGAAACCAACACTGAAGCTTTCTTT	CASSLGIETNTEAFF
TRBJ2-2	16	TRBD2	TRBV7-6	few	TGTGCCAGCAGCCCGGGAGCGCGGGAGCGCACCGGGGAGCTGTTTTTT	CASSPGARERTGELFF
TRBJ2-3	14	TRBD1	TRBV29-1	.	TGCAGCGTTGAACGCCAGGGGGCCGCAGATACGCAGTATTTT	CSVERQGAADTQYF
TRBJ1-2	13	.	TRBV6-6	.	TGTGCCAGCAGTCAAAGAACAGGGCGAGGCTACACCTTC	CASSQRTGRGYTF
TRBJ2-7	17	TRBD2	TRBV27	.	TGTGCCAGCAGTCCCCAGACTAGCGGGATTGCAACCTACGAGCAGTACTTC	CASSPQTSGIATYEQYF
TRBJ2-7	13	.	TRBV28	.	TGTGCCAGCAGTTTTAGCGACTCCTACGAGCAGTACTTC	CASSFSDSYEQYF
TRBJ1-1	14	TRBD1	TRBV29-1	once	TGCAGCGTTGAGAGTTCAGGGGGAGGCACTGAAGCTTTCTTT	CSVESSGGGTEAFF
TRBJ1-2	14	.	TRBV28	.	TGTGCCAGCAGCCCAGAGGTCCAGGGAAGTGGCTACACCTTC	CASSPEVQGSGYTF
TRBJ2-4	16	TRBD1	TRBV7-9	.	TGTGCCAGCAGCCCAATAGACAGGGTAGCCAAAAACATTCAGTACTTC	CASSPIDRVAKNIQYF
TRBJ1-6	15	.	TRBV6-5	.	TGCGCCAGCGGGCGAGGGCCAGACTATAATTCACCCCTCCACTTT	CASGRGPDYNSPLHF
TRBJ2-7	14	TRBD2	TRBV2	once	TGTGCCAGCAGCCTAACTAGCGGGTCCCACGAGCAGTACTTC	CASSLTSGSHEQYF
TRBJ1-3	16	TRBD1	TRBV28	.	TGTGCCAGCAGTGGGAGACAGGGGAAATCAGGAAACACCATATATTTT	CASSGRQGKSGNTIYF
TRBJ2-1	13	TRBD2	TRBV29-1	.	TGCAGCGTTTTAAGGACTAGCGGGAGTTTTGGGTTCTTC	CSVLRTSGSFGFF
TRBJ2-7	12	.	TRBV6-1	medium-sized	TGTGCCAGCAGTGAGGGCAGCAACGAGCAGTACTTC	CASSEGSNEQYF
TRBJ1-1	14	.	TRBV5-1	.	TGCGCCAGCAGCCGGGGAGAATTGAACACTGAAGCTTTCTTT	CASSRGELNTEAFF
TRBJ2-2	13	TRBD2	TRBV28	.	TGTGCCAGCAGGGCTAGCGGGACCGGGGAGCTGTTTTTT	CASRASGTGELFF
TRBJ2-5	14	.	TRBV2	.	TGTGCCAGCAGTGAGAGGACAGACCAAGAGACCCAGTACTTC	CASSERTDQETQYF
TRBJ2-7	14	.	TRBV5-1	.	TGCGCCAGCAGCAAGAAGCCGGAGGTCTACGAGCAGTACTTC	CASSKKPEVYEQYF
TRBJ2-1	15	TRBD2	TRBV27	.	TGTGCCAGCAGATTACTAGCGGGAGGTTACAATGAGCAGTTCTTC	CASRLLAGGYNEQFF
TRBJ2-3	17	TRBD2	TRBV28	.	TGTGCCAGCAGTTCGCACGGACTAGCGGGAAGCACAGATACGCAGTATTTT	CASSSHGLAGSTDTQYF
TRBJ1-5	16	TRBD1	TRBV15	once	TGTGCCACCAGCAGAAAGACAGGGCCCAGCAATCAGCCCCAGCATTTT	CATSRKTGPSNQPQHF
TRBJ2-1	14	TRBD2	TRBV10-3	.	TGTGCCATCAGGAGGGGACTAGCGAATAATGAGCAGTTCTTC	CAIRRGLANNEQFF
TRBJ2-7	14	TRBD2	TRBV6-5	.	TGTGCCAGCAGAACCCTAGCGGCCAAGTACGAGCAGTACTTC	CASRTLAAKYEQYF
TRBJ2-1	16	TRBD2	TRBV5-1	.	TGCGCCAGCAGTGAAGGGAGACTAGCGGTAAACAATGAGCAGTTCTTC	CASSEGRLAVNNEQFF
TRBJ2-7	14	TRBD2	TRBV2	.	TGTGCCAGCACCGCGGGAGGATACTCCTACGAGCAGTACTTC	CASTAGGYSYEQYF
TRBJ1-4	16	.	TRBV5-4	few	TGTGCCAGCAGCCCGGTTGGGGGAGGGACAAATGAAAAACTGTTTTTT	CASSPVGGGTNEKLFF
TRBJ2-7	16	TRBD2	TRBV5-1	.	TGCGCCAGCAGCTTGAGGGCGGCTAGCGGGAACTACGAGCAGTACTTC	CASSLRAASGNYEQYF